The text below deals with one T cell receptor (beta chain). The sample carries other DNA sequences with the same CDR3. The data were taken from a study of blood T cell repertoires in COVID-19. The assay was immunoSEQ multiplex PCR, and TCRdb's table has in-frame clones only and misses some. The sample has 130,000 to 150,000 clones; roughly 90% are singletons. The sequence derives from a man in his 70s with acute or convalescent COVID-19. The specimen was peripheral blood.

CDR3 residues: CASSIQGVNTEAFF. The CDR3 nucleotides are TGTGCCAGTAGTATTCAGGGCGTGAACACTGAAGCTTTCTTT. V gene TRBV19 combines with J gene TRBJ1-1, with D perhaps matching TRBD1 (5 bases). The CDR3 contains 14 residues. V shed 3 bases and J shed 0 bases, with 8 bases lying between them. Germline V gives CDR1 LNHDA, CDR2 SQIVND (reference sequence).